This T cell receptor beta chain was obtained from a study of CD8+ T cells in alopecia areata. As for the study in general: Percent affected scalp area, the SALT score, rated treated patients' severity.

Study outcomes and limitations: Among the cells sequenced in scalp samples are also the resident alphabeta T cells of normal skin.

The treatment here: oral pan-JAK inhibitor, 5-10 mg twice daily. Specimens obtained from alopecia areata patients comprised lesional scalp punch biopsies and peripheral blood. PBMCs yielded sorted CD4+ and CD8+ T cells. Extraction of RNA preceded its reverse transcription into cDNA, which served as the sequencing template. The protocol was immunoSEQ multiplex PCR, while the TCRdb copy is restricted to in-frame clones and leaves out a portion. Here the sample spans more than 95,000 clones, about nine tenths being singletons. Worth noting for this clone: Its antigen is not identified.

This receptor was identified in a human donor with alopecia areata. The sample here was CD8+ T cells sorted from blood, taken between weeks 30 and 35, from a patient treated with tofacitinib.

In nucleotides, the CDR3 is TGCGCCAGCAGCCAAGGGGCCGACGGAGCCTACGAGCAGTACTTC. Translating gives CASSQGADGAYEQYF. The chain recombines TRBV4-1 with TRBJ2-7, with D unresolved. The CDR3 totals 15 residues. The germline V gene has CDR1 MGHRA and CDR2 YSYEKL. Deletions cut 1 base from V and 2 bases from J, with 12 bases between.